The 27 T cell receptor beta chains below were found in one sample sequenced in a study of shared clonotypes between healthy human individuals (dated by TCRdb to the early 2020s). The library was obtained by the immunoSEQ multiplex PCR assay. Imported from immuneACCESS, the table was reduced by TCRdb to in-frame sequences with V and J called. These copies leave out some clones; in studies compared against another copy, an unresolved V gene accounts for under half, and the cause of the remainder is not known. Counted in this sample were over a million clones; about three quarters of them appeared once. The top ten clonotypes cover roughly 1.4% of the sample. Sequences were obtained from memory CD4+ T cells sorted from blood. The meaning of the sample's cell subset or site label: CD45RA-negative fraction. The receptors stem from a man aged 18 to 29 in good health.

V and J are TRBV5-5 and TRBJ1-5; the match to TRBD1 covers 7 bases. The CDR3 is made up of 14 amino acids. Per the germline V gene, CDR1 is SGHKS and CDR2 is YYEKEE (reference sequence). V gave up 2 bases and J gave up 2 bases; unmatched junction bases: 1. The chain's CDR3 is CASSFGQGNQPQHF. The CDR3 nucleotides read TGTGCCAGCAGCTTCGGACAGGGCAATCAGCCCCAGCATTTT.

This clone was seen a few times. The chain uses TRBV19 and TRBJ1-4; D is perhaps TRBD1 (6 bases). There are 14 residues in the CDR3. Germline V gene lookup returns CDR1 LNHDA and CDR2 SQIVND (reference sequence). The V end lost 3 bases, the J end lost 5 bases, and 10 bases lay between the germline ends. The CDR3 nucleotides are TGTGCCAGTAGTATGAGGACAGCGAATGAAAAACTGTTTTTT. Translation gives CASSMRTANEKLFF. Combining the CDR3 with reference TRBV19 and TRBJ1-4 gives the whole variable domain DGGITQSPKYLFRKEGQNVTLSCEQNLNHDAMYWYRQDPGQGLRLIYYSQIVNDFQKGDIAEGYSVSREKKESFPLTVTSAQKNPTAFYLCASSMRTANEKLFFGSGTQLSVL.

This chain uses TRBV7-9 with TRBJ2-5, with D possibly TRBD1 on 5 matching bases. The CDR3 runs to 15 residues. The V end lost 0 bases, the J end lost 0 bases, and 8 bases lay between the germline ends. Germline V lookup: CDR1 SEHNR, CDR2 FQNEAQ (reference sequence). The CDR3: CASSLATVYQETQYF. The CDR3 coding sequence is TGTGCCAGCAGCTTAGCGACAGTGTACCAAGAGACCCAGTACTTC.

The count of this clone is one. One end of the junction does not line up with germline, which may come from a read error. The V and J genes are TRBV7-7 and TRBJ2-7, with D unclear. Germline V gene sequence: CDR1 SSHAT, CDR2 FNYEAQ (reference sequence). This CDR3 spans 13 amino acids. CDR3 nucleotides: TGTGCTAGCAGCATCCTACCGTCCTACGAGCAGTACTTC. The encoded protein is CASSILPSYEQYF.

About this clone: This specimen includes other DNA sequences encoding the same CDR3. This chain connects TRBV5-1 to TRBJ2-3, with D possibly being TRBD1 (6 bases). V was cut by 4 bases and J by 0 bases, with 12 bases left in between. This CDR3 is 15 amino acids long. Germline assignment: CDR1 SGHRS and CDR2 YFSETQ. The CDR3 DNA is TGCGCCAGCAGCCTGGACAGAACTAGCACAGATACGCAGTATTTT. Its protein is CASSLDRTSTDTQYF.

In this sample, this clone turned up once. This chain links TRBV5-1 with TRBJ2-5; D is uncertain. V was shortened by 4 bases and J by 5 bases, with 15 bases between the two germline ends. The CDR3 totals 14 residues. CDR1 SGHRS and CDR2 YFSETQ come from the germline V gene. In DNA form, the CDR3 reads TGCGCCAGCAGCCCTGGGCTAGGACGTGAGACCCAGTACTTC. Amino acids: CASSPGLGRETQYF.

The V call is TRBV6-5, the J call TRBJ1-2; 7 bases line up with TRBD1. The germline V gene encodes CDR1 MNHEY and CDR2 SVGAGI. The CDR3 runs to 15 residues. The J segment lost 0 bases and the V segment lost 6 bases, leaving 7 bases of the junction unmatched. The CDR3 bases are TGTGCCAGCAGCCGAGGACAGGTAGCTAACTATGGCTACACCTTC. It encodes CASSRGQVANYGYTF.

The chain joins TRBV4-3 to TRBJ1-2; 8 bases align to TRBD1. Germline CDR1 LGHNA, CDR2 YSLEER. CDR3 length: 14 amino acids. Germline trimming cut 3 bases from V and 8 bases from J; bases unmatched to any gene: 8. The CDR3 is CASSHPDRAEGYTF. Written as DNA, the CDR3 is TGCGCCAGCAGCCATCCGGACAGGGCGGAGGGCTACACCTTC.

As DNA, the CDR3 is TGCGCCAGCAGCCAAGAACCCGTGCCCTTTGGGAATTCACCCCTCCACTTT. This gives the protein CASSQEPVPFGNSPLHF. The chain joins TRBV4-3 to TRBJ1-6; D call uncertain. The germline gives CDR1 LGHNA, CDR2 YSLEER. The CDR3 sequence is 17 residues long. Trimming shortened V by 0 bases and J by 7 bases, and 16 bases separated the two germline ends.

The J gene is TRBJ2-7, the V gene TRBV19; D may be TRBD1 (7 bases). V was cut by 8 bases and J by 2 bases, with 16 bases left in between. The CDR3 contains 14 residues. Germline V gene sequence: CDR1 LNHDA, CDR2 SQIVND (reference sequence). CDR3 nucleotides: TGTGCCAGTCGAAGGGGGCGGGACACCTACGAGCAGTACTTC. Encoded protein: CASRRGRDTYEQYF.

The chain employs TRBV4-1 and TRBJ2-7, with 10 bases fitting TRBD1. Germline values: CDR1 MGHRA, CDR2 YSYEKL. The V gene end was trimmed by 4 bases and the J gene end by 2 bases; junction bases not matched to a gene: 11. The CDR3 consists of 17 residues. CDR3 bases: TGCGCCAGCAGCCCTACCTTGACCGGGACAGGGGCCTACGAGCAGTACTTC. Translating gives CASSPTLTGTGAYEQYF.

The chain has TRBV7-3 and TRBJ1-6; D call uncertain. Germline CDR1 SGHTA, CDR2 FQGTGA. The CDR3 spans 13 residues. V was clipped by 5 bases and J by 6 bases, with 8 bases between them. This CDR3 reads CASSLGLNSPLHF. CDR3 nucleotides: TGTGCCAGCAGCCTAGGGCTTAATTCACCCCTCCACTTT.

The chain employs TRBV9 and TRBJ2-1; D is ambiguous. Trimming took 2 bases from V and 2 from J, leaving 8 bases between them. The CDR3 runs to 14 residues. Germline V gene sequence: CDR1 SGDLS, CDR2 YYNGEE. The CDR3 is CASSVGTTYNEQFF. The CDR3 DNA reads TGTGCCAGCAGCGTGGGCACTACCTACAATGAGCAGTTCTTC. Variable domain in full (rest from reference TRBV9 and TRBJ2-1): DSGVTQTPKHLITATGQRVTLRCSPRSGDLSVYWYQQSLDQGLQFLIQYYNGEERAKGNILERFSAQQFPDLHSELNLSSLELGDSALYFCASSVGTTYNEQFFGPGTRLTVL.

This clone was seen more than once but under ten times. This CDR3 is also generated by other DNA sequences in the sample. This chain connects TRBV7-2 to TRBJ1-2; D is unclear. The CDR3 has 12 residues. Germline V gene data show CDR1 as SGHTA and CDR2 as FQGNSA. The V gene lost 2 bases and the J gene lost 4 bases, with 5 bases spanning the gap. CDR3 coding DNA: TGTGCCAGCAGCTTATCGGGCTATGGCTACACCTTC. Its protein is CASSLSGYGYTF.

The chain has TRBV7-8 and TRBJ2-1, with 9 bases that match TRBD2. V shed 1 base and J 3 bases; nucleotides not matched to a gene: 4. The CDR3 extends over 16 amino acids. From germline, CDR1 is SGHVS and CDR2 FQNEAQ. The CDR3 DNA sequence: TGTGCCAGCAGCTTAGTCGGACTAGCGCTCTACAATGAGCAGTTCTTC. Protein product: CASSLVGLALYNEQFF. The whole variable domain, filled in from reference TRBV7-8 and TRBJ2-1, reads GAGVSQSPRYKVAKRGQDVALRCDPISGHVSLFWYQQALGQGPEFLTYFQNEAQLDKSGLPSDRFFAERPEGSVSTLKIQRTQQEDSAVYLCASSLVGLALYNEQFFGPGTRLTVL.

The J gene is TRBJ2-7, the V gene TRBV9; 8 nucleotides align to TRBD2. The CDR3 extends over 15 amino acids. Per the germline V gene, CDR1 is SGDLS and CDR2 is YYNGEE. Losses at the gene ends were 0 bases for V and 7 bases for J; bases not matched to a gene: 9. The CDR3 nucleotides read TGTGCCAGCAGCGTAGCTGCAGCGGGAGTGGGAGAGCAGTACTTC. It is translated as CASSVAAAGVGEQYF.

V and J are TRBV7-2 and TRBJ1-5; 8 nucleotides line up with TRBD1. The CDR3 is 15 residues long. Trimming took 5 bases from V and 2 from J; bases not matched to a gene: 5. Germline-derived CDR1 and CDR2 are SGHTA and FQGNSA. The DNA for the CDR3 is TGTGCCAGCAGCCCCAGGGGGCAGGGCAATCAGCCCCAGCATTTT. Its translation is CASSPRGQGNQPQHF.

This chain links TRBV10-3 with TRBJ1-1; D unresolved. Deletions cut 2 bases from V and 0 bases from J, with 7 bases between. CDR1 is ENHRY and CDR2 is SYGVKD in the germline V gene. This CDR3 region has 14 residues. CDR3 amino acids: CAISEVGLNTEAFF. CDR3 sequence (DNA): TGTGCCATCAGTGAGGTAGGGCTGAACACTGAAGCTTTCTTT.

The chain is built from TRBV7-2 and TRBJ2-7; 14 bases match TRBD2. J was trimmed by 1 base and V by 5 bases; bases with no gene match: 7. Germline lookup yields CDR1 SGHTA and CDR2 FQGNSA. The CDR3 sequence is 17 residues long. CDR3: CASSPRLAGGTSYEQYF. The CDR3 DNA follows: TGTGCCAGCAGCCCCCGACTAGCGGGAGGGACTTCCTACGAGCAGTACTTC.

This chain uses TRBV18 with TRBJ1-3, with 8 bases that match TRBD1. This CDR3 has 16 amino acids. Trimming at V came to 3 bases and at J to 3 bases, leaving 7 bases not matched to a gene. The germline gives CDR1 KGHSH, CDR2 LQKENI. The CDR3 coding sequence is TGTGCCAGCTCACCTTTGGGACAGGCGGATGGAAACACCATATATTTT. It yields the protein CASSPLGQADGNTIYF.

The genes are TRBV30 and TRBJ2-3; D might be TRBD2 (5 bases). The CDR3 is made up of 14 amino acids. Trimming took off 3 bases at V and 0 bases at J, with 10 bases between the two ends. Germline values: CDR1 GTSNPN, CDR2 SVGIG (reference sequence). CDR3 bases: TGTGCCTGGAGAAGGGAGCGGAGCACAGATACGCAGTATTTT. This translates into CAWRRERSTDTQYF.

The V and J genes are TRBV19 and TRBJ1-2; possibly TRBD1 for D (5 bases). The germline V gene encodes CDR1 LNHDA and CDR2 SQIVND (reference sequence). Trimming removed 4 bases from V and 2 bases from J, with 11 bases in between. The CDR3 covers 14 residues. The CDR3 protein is CASSTGKGNYGYTF. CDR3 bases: TGTGCCAGTAGTACCGGCAAGGGGAACTATGGCTACACCTTC.

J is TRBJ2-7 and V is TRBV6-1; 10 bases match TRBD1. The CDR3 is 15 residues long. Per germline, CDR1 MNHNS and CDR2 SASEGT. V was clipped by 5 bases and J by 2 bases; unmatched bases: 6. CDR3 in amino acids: CASSSGTGATYEQYF. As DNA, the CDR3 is TGTGCCAGCAGTTCCGGGACAGGGGCGACCTACGAGCAGTACTTC.

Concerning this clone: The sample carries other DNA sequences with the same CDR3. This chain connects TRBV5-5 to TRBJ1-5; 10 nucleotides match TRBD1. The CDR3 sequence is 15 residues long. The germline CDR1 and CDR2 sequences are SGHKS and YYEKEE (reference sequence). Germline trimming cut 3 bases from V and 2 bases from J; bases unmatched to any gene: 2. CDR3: CASSWGTGGNQPQHF. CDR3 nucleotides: TGTGCCAGCAGCTGGGGGACAGGGGGCAATCAGCCCCAGCATTTT.

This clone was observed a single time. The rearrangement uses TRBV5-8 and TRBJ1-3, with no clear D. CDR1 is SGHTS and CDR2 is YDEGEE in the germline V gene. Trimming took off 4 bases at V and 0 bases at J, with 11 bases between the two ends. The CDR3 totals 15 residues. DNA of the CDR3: TGTGCCAGCAGCAAAGGACCGCTCTCTGGAAACACCATATATTTT. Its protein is CASSKGPLSGNTIYF.

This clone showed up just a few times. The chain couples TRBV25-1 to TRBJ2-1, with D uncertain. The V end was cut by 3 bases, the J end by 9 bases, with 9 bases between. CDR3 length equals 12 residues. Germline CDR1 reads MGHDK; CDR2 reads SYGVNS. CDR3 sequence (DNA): TGTGCCAGCAGTGACTGGCCCAGTGAGCAGTTCTTC. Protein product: CASSDWPSEQFF.

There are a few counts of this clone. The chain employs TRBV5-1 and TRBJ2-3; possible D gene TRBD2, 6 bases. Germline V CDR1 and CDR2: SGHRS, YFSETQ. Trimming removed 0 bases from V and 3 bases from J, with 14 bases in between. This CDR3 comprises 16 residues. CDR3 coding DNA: TGCGCCAGCAGCTTGGATATCGGCGGGGCAACAGATACGCAGTATTTT. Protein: CASSLDIGGATDTQYF.